The sequence of this TCR beta chain was determined in a study of spatial heterogeneity in lung cancer. Germline assignment: CDR1 SGHTA and CDR2 FQGNSA. The length of the CDR3 is 12 residues. The germline V and J ends were trimmed by 3 bases and 7 bases, with 7 bases remaining between them. This clonotype was counted ten times or more. In TCRdb, the 5' RACE reads were re-called with MiXCR into one record per CDR3 protein. This table has some 41,000 distinct CDR3 sequences, 6.5% to 8% appearing once. Described time point: sample taken at primary tumor resection. Whole RNA, isolated from tumor, nontumor lung or frozen PBMC, was sequenced without prior sorting.

This chain links TRBV7-2 with TRBJ2-1; D unresolved. The sequencing here drew on PBMCs, taken at surgery. This TCR was sampled from a female donor with early-stage non-small cell lung cancer. CDR3 protein: CASSFSSNEQFF. The CDR3 DNA reads as TGTGCCAGCAGCTTTTCATCGAATGAGCAGTTCTTC.